The T cell receptor (beta chain) under discussion was sequenced for a study of identical twins. One entry per CDR3 protein, called by TCRdb with MiXCR from the 5' RACE reads. The table lists 1.5 million to 2 million distinct CDR3 sequences, about 32% of them singletons. The sample holds a few counts of this clonotype. This clonotype was obtained from a newborn girl in good health. Sequenced: cord blood.

The CDR3 DNA follows: TGCAGTGCTAGCGTAAGGGGGCGCGGAACAGATACGCAGTATTTT. It yields the protein CSASVRGRGTDTQYF. The V gene is TRBV20-1, the J gene TRBJ2-3, with TRBD1 identical over 7 bases. CDR1 is DFQATT and CDR2 is SNEGSKA in the germline V gene (reference sequence). CDR3 length equals 15 residues. Unmatched junction bases numbered 9, after V lost 3 bases and J lost 3 bases.